This paragraph covers one T cell receptor (beta chain) sequence. The antigen is undetermined. The data were obtained in a study of chemoradiotherapy in HPV16-positive cancers. Turning to the study itself: Functional T-cell assays on a couple of HPV16-positive patients' cells defined candidate HPV-specific clones and common TCR motifs.

Assay used: immunoSEQ multiplex PCR; TCRdb lists only in-frame clones, some missing. The sample contains approximately 1,400 clones, more than 75% of which appear only once. Repeated repertoire sampling spanned the course of chemoradiotherapy. Study results and limitations: For HPV16-positive patients, expanding HPV-responsive T cells associated with longer recurrence-free survival. Candidate HPV-specific clones and E7-related TCR motifs grew in tumor during treatment.

The receptor was isolated from a human donor with HPV-associated anogenital cancer. The sequences come from tumor tissue, collected from a patient who underwent chemoradiotherapy.

The CDR3 DNA is TGCAGCGTTGAAGTACAGGGGAAGGGTGGCTACACCTTC. As protein: CSVEVQGKGGYTF. V usage is TRBV29-1 and J usage is TRBJ1-2; 7 nucleotides align to TRBD1. J gave up 7 bases and V 1 base, and 6 bases lay outside the gene matches. CDR3 size: 13 residues. The V gene's germline CDR1 is SQVTM and CDR2 ANQGSEA. Together with reference TRBV29-1 and TRBJ1-2, the CDR3 gives the full variable domain: SAVISQKPSRDICQRGTSLTIQCQVDSQVTMMFWYRQQPGQSLTLIATANQGSEATYESGFVIDKFPISRPNLTFSTLTVSNMSPEDSSIYLCSVEVQGKGGYTFGSGTRLTVV.